This T cell receptor delta chain was identified in a study of delta chains in infants with herpesvirus infections. Study findings and constraints: Among Vdelta1 cells, the public clonotype apparently waned within roughly 2 months. CMV-uninfected infants might carry this public clonotype below detection. The public Vdelta1 clonotype appeared in about 20% of the 18 CMV-infected infants. Uninfected infants and those infected after 120 days lacked the public clonotype.

PBMC RNA was reverse transcribed using gamma-chain- and delta-chain-specific primers. TCRdb fed the RT-PCR reads to CATT. The sample carries around 1,800 delta-chain clones, around 7% recorded once. CDR3 size: 22 residues. Germline V gene sequence: CDR1 TSWWSYY, CDR2 QGS. V shed 4 bases and J 0 bases; nucleotides not matched to a gene: 26. On this clone itself: The antigen is undetermined. This may stem from a read error, because a much larger clone lies one nucleotide away.

V usage is TRDV1 and J usage is TRDJ1, with 7 positions matching TRDD3. No J gene was available from TCRdb, and it was assigned here by a germline match of the DNA. This clonotype originated in a human donor who was a Ugandan infant, either HIV-exposed or HIV-unexposed (not recorded which). The specimen was peripheral blood, collected at time point 1 of longitudinal follow-up. The CDR3 region has the DNA TGTGCTCTTGGGGGAATTGTCATTCCCTTTCAGTACGGGGGGATGTACACCGATAAACTCATCTTT. It translates to CALGGIVIPFQYGGMYTDKLIF.